This TCR beta chain derives from a study of identical twins (TCRdb year 2016). With regard to the full study: The study deep-sequenced TCR alpha and beta repertoires from monozygotic twins, unrelated adults of various ages and cord blood to test whether fetal clonotypes persist. Replicate twin experiments were performed at different times using different library preparation protocols to rule out contamination.

CDR3 length: 17 amino acids, cysteine to phenylalanine. Here the CDR3 DNA is all that survives: 51 bases in frame from base 1. As encoded in the germline V gene, CDR1 is SGDLS while CDR2 is YYNGEE. Trimming removed 2 bases from V and 5 bases from J, leaving 19 bases between the germline ends. The sample holds a few counts of this clonotype. No antigen is known for it. Per-base quality was not reported, and no clone a single base away is much larger than it. All donors were healthy Caucasians. The twin cohort consisted of three pairs of female monozygotic twins, all aged about 18 to 30 years. Peripheral blood mononuclear cells were the source from which RNA for the TCR libraries was isolated. Libraries were prepared through 5' RACE. The sample was run on an Illumina HiSeq 2000. A universal primer binding site was introduced by template switching, and a unique molecular identifier was present in the final cDNA, enabling accurate counting of TCR cDNA molecules. First-strand cDNA for TCR alpha and beta chains was synthesized from specific primers in the conserved constant-segment region. Each cDNA library was double barcoded, with a SMART-Mk sample barcode plus Illumina barcodes, to control for contamination. TruSeq adapter sequences and Illumina sample barcodes were added in two successive PCR steps. The TCR alpha and beta cDNA libraries were sequenced on the Illumina HiSeq platform using custom primers. Regarding the original processing steps: Unique molecular identifiers were extracted from raw reads with MiGEC, and CDR3 positions were determined with MiXCR. For each individual, recombination models were inferred using an EM algorithm with the repgenHMM and IGoR tools. Shared clonotypes were analyzed with the tcR package in R, and sharing was normalized by the product of cloneset sizes. To study raw recombination without the effects of thymic and clonal selection, out-of-frame nonproductive sequences were analyzed. TCRdb applied fastp at Q25 and MiXCR to the public reads, then kept only in-frame beta chains. Each CDR3 protein gets just one entry, which takes the most common genes and DNA from the rows behind it. It is TCRdb's table, rather than the study itself, that gives the V and J calls and clone size. The sample records 500,000 to 700,000 distinct CDR3 sequences, 7.1% of which are singletons. Together, the top ten hold over 1.5% of the sample.

What the study reported, not specific to this receptor: Recombination models systematically underestimated out-of-frame TCR alpha sharing in monozygotic twins but agreed with sharing between unrelated individuals. Compared with coincidental sharing between unrelated individuals, an excess of low generation-probability sequences was observed among out-of-frame TCR alpha sequences shared between twins. Abundant cord blood beta clonotypes had fewer insertions, young adult naive repertoires showed a similar but weaker trend, and memory repertoires showed no such trend. Conclusions relied on cross-sectional statistical analysis, since the same donors could not be followed over many years. Excess twin sharing in beta out-of-frame sequences was weaker because fewer shared sequences lowered the signal-to-noise ratio. Zero-insertion analyses could be partly confounded by invariant T cells such as MAIT and iNKT, although diverse VJ usage argued against such confounding for most clonotypes.

The same data also went into a second study, on yellow fever vaccine responses in identical twins. As the second publication notes: According to the authors, in identical twins the way T cells responded to vaccination appeared partly convergent and partly personalized. Focusing on identical twins, the study followed the T cell clones that responded to the vaccine, and did so with precision.

The source of this sequence is a woman younger than 35 in good health. The chain employs TRBV9 and TRBJ2-2, with the D gene possibly TRBD1 or TRBD2, each one fitting 6 bases. Sequenced input: PBMCs. In nucleotide form, the sequence is TGTGCCAGCAGCGTTAGGGGGGACGCCCCGCTGACCGGGGAGCTGTTTTTT. The resulting protein is CASSVRGDAPLTGELFF.